The 5 T cell receptor beta chains reported below all come from one sample, sequenced in a study of CD8+ T cells in alopecia areata. After isolation, RNA underwent reverse transcription to generate cDNA as the sequencing template. Clones were sequenced by immunoSEQ multiplex PCR, and TCRdb holds only the in-frame ones, with some missing. The data show roughly 110,000 clones, roughly 50% seen once. Treatment denoted: oral pan-JAK inhibitor, 5-10 mg twice daily. Material: CD8+ T cells sorted from blood, obtained at week 24, from a patient treated with tofacitinib. The receptors were sampled from a human donor with alopecia areata.

The V gene is TRBV30, the J gene TRBJ2-1, with D possibly called TRBD1 or TRBD2 (5 bases each). Between the trimmed V and J ends, which lost 5 bases and 0 bases, there was a span of 17 bases. The CDR3 contains 16 residues. Germline V gene lookup returns CDR1 GTSNPN and CDR2 SVGIG (reference sequence). CDR3 region: CAWGGEGTFSYNEQFF. The CDR3 DNA reads as TGTGCCTGGGGGGGAGAGGGCACCTTCTCCTACAATGAGCAGTTCTTC.

This clone was recorded a few times. The V gene is TRBV7-9, the J gene TRBJ2-1, with D maybe TRBD1 (5 bases). V was trimmed by 5 bases and J by 0 bases, leaving 17 bases between them. This CDR3 comprises 17 residues. Germline V CDR1 and CDR2: SEHNR, FQNEAQ (reference sequence). The CDR3 sequence is CASSAPTGYSSYNEQFF. The CDR3 nucleotides read TGTGCCAGCAGCGCGCCAACAGGTTACTCCTCCTACAATGAGCAGTTCTTC.

The chain recombines TRBV5-4 with TRBJ1-6, with 10 nucleotides matching TRBD1. The CDR3 extends over 15 amino acids. After removal of 2 bases from V and 9 bases from J, the junction contained 5 bases not matched to a gene. CDR1 is SGHNT, CDR2 YYREEE, per germline (reference sequence). CDR3 loop: CASSLIGTGVSPLHF. The CDR3 DNA reads TGTGCCAGCAGCTTAATCGGGACAGGGGTTTCACCCCTCCACTTT. The full variable domain, completed using reference TRBV5-4 and TRBJ1-6, is ETGVTQSPTHLIKTRGQQVTLRCSSQSGHNTVSWYQQALGQGPQFIFQYYREEENGRGNFPPRFSGLQFPNYSSELNVNALELDDSALYLCASSLIGTGVSPLHFGNGTRLTVT.

The chain recombines TRBV30 with TRBJ2-1; weak D call: TRBD2 (5 bases). Trimming pared 5 bases from V and 9 bases from J, leaving 11 bases between. The CDR3 runs 11 residues. Germline CDR1 is GTSNPN and CDR2 is SVGIG (reference sequence). CDR3 sequence: CAWGRITEQFF. CDR3 nucleotide sequence: TGTGCCTGGGGGAGAATCACTGAGCAGTTCTTC.

J is TRBJ1-2 and V is TRBV6-5; 11 nucleotides line up with TRBD1. The CDR3 loop spans 16 amino acids. V shed 0 bases, J shed 3 bases, and the junction held 3 bases outside the gene matches. Germline CDR1 and CDR2: MNHEY and SVGAGI. The CDR3 DNA follows: TGTGCCAGCAGTTACTCCCCGGGACAGGGGGACTATGGCTACACCTTC. Protein product: CASSYSPGQGDYGYTF.